This T cell receptor beta chain was found in a study of T cell responses to AZD1222 COVID-19 vaccine. The study, taken as a whole, reports: Targeting of unmutated variant regions was reportedly seen in nearly half of spike-specific TCRs. The study sampled repertoires only after the peak T cell response. At baseline, just six AZD1222 recipients tested seropositive. Possibly, clonal diversity was underestimated; donors were largely white British and included more females.

Trimming stripped 0 bases from V and 6 bases from J, with 5 bases between. The germline V gene has CDR1 MNHEY and CDR2 SVGEGT. The CDR3 has 12 amino acids. This clone was recorded only once. Its antigen is currently unknown. Assay: immunoSEQ multiplex PCR; the TCRdb copy retains only in-frame clones and omits some. The table records around 110,000 clones, approximately 90% of them present only once. The chain employs TRBV6-2 or TRBV6-3 and TRBJ1-1; D gene uncertain. The source is an adult in good health. The sequences come from peripheral blood, collected on day 0 of AZD1222 vaccination. This CDR3 reads CASSYSPAEAFF. CDR3 nucleotide sequence: TGTGCCAGCAGTTACTCCCCAGCTGAAGCTTTCTTT.